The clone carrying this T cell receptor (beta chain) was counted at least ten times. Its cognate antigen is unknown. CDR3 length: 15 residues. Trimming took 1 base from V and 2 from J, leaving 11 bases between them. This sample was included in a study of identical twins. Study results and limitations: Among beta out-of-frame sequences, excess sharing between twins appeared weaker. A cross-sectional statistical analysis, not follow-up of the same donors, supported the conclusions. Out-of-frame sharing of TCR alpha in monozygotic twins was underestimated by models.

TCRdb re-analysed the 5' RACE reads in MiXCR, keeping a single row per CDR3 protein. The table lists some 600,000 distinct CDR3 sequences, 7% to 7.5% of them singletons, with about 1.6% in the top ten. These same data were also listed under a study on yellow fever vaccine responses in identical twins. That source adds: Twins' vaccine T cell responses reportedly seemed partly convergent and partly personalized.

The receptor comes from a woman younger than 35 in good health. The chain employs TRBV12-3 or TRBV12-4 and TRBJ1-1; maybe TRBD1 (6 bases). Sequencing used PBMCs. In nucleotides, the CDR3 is TGTGCCAGCAGTTTAGGGCAGGGGCGAAACACTGAAGCTTTCTTT. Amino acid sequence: CASSLGQGRNTEAFF.